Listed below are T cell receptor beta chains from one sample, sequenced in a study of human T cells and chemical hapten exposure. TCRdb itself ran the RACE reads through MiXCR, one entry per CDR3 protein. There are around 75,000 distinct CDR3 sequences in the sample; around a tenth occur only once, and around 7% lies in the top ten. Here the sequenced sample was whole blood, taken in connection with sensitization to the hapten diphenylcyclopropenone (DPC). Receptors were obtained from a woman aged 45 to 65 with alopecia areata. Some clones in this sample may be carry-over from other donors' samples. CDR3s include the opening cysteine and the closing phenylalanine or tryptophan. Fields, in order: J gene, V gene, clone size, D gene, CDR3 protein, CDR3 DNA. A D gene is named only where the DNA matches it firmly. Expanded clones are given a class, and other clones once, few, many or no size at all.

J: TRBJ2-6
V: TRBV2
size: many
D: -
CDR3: CASINRGANVLTF
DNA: TGTGCCAGCATCAACCGCGGGGCCAACGTCCTGACTTTC

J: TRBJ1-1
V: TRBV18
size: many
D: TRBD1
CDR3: CASSPGRGENTEAFF
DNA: TGTGCCAGCTCACCAGGCAGGGGGGAGAACACTGAAGCTTTCTTT

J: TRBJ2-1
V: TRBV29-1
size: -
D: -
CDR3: CSVGAPRVSSYNEQFF
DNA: TGCAGCGTTGGAGCGCCGCGGGTGAGCTCCTACAATGAGCAGTTCTTC

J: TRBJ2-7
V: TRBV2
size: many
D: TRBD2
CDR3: CASSYSTGLASGSNEQYF
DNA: TGTGCCAGCAGTTACTCTACAGGGCTGGCCAGCGGGAGTAACGAGCAGTACTTC

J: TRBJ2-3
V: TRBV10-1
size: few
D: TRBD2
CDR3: CASSEAGLAGGSTDTQYF
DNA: TGCGCCAGCAGTGAGGCAGGACTAGCGGGGGGAAGCACAGATACGCAGTATTTT

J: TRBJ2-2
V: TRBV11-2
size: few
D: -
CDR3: CASSLGLTGELFF
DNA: TGTGCCAGCAGCTTGGGCTTAACCGGGGAGCTGTTTTTT

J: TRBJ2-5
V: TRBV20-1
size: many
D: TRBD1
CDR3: CSEEPGGEETQYF
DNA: TGCAGTGAGGAGCCAGGGGGAGAGGAGACCCAGTACTTC

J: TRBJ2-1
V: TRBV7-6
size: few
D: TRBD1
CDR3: CASSTGTGGFNEQFF
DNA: TGTGCCAGCAGCACTGGGACAGGGGGCTTTAATGAGCAGTTCTTC

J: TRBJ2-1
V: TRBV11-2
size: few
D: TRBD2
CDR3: CASSFGTSGSYNEQFF
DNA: TGTGCCAGCAGCTTTGGGACTAGCGGGAGCTACAATGAGCAGTTCTTC

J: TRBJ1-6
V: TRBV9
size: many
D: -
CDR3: CASSVAGNSPLHF
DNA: TGTGCCAGCAGCGTAGCAGGGAATTCACCCCTCCACTTT

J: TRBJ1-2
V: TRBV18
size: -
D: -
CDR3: CASSPQAGRRSYTF
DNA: TGTGCCAGCTCACCACAGGCAGGCCGTAGGAGCTACACCTTC

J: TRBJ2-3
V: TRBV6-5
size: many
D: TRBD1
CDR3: CASSYQDRELDTQYF
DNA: TGTGCCAGCAGTTACCAGGACAGGGAGTTGGATACGCAGTATTTT

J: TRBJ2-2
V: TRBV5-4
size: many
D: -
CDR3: CASSLMGTGELFF
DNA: TGTGCCAGCAGCTTGATGGGCACCGGGGAGCTGTTTTTT

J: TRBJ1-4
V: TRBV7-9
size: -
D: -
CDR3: CASSLGVAYEKLFF
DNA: TGTGCCAGCAGCTTAGGGGTTGCTTATGAAAAACTGTTTTTT

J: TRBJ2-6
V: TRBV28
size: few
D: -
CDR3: CASSLPFSGANVLTF
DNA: TGTGCCAGCAGTTTACCGTTCTCTGGGGCCAACGTCCTGACTTTC

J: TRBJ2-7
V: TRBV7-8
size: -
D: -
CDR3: CASSLVVAYLQYF
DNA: TGTGCCAGCAGCTTAGTAGTCGCCTATTTGCAGTACTTC

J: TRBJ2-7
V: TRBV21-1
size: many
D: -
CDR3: CASSKEWGGQNHEQYF
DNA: TGTGCCAGCAGCAAGGAATGGGGAGGACAGAACCACGAGCAGTACTTC

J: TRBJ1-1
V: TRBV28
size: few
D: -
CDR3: CASRARRDNTEAFF
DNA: TGTGCCAGCAGGGCCCGGCGGGATAACACTGAAGCTTTCTTT

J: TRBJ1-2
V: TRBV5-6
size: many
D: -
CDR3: CASSPSGPVAYTF
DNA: TGTGCCAGCAGCCCTTCCGGCCCCGTAGCCTACACCTTC

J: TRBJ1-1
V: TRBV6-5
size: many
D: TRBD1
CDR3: CASSPKHRDSTEAFF
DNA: TGTGCCAGCAGTCCAAAACACAGGGACAGTACTGAAGCTTTCTTT

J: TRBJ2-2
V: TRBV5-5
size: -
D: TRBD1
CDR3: CASSLLRGTNTGELFF
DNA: TGTGCCAGCAGTTTACTCAGGGGGACGAACACCGGGGAGCTGTTTTTT

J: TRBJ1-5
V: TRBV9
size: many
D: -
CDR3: CASSPVGPKTDRMEQPQHF
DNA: TGTGCCAGCAGCCCAGTAGGGCCCAAAACCGACAGGATGGAGCAGCCCCAGCATTTT

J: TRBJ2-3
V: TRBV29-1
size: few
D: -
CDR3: CSAGAEATDTQYF
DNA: TGCAGCGCGGGCGCAGAAGCCACAGATACGCAGTATTTT

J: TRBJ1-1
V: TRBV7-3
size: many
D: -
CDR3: CASSLNGDTEAFF
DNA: TGTGCCAGCAGCTTAAACGGGGACACTGAAGCTTTCTTT

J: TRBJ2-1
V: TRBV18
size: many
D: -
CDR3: CASSPGQSSYNEQFF
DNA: TGTGCCAGCTCACCAGGGCAGAGCTCCTACAATGAGCAGTTCTTC

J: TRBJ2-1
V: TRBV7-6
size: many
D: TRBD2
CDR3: CASSRIAGGGLRYNEQFF
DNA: TGTGCCAGCAGCCGTATAGCGGGAGGGGGCCTCAGGTACAATGAGCAGTTCTTC

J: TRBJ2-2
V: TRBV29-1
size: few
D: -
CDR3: CSKQNRETNTGELFF
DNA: TGCAGCAAACAAAATCGGGAGACGAACACCGGGGAGCTGTTTTTT

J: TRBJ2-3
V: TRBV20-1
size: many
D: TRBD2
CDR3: CSARASGRAADTQYF
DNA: TGCAGTGCTAGGGCCAGCGGGAGGGCCGCAGATACGCAGTATTTT

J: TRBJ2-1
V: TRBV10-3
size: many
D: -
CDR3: CAISSPNEQFF
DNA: TGTGCCATCAGTTCCCCCAATGAGCAGTTCTTC

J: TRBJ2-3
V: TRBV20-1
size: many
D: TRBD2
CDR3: CSARPPLAGPPVAQYF
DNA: TGCAGTGCTAGACCACCCTTAGCGGGCCCCCCAGTGGCGCAGTATTTT

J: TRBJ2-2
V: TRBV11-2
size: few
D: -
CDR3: CASSLTDTGELFF
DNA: TGTGCCAGCAGCTTAACGGATACCGGGGAGCTGTTTTTT

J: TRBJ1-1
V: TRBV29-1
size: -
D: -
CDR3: CSVEEYGGEAPEAFF
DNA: TGCAGCGTTGAAGAGTACGGTGGTGAGGCCCCTGAAGCTTTCTTT

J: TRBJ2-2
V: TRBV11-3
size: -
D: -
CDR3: CASSHSGRNTGELFF
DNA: TGTGCCAGCAGTCACAGCGGTAGGAACACCGGGGAGCTGTTTTTT

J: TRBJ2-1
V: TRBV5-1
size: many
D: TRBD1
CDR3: CASSLEGQGWNEQFF
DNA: TGCGCCAGCAGCTTGGAGGGACAGGGATGGAATGAGCAGTTCTTC

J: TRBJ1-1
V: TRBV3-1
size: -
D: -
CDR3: CASSQWRSTEAFF
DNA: TGTGCCAGCAGCCAATGGAGGAGCACTGAAGCTTTCTTT

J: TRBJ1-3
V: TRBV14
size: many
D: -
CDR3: CASSQNRAGNTIYF
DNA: TGTGCCAGCAGCCAGAACAGGGCCGGAAACACCATATATTTT

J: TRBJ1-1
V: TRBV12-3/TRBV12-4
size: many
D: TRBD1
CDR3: CASSFAGRTGRVTEAFF
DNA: TGTGCCAGCAGTTTCGCCGGTCGGACAGGCCGGGTCACTGAAGCTTTCTTT

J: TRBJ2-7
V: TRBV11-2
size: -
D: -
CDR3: CASSPGGSSYEQYF
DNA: TGTGCCAGCAGCCCAGGGGGGAGCTCCTACGAGCAGTACTTC

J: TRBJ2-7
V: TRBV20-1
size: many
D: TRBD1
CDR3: CSARKGQGSREQYF
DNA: TGCAGTGCTAGAAAGGGACAGGGATCAAGAGAGCAGTACTTC

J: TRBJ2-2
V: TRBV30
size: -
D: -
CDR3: CAWGSTTGELFF
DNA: TGTGCCTGGGGGTCAACAACCGGGGAGCTGTTTTTT

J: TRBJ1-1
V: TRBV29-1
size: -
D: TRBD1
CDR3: CSVGDRVEPEAFF
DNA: TGCAGCGTTGGGGACAGGGTAGAGCCCGAAGCTTTCTTT

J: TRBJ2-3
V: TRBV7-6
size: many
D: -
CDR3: CASSSGDGPDTQYF
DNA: TGTGCCAGCAGCTCGGGGGACGGCCCAGATACGCAGTATTTT

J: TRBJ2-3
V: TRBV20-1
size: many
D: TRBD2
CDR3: CSAREASGSFNTQYF
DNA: TGCAGTGCTAGAGAGGCTAGCGGGAGTTTTAATACGCAGTATTTT

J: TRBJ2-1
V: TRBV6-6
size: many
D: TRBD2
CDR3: CASSSISGSAWNEQFF
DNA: TGTGCCAGCAGTTCCATTAGCGGGAGTGCTTGGAATGAGCAGTTCTTC

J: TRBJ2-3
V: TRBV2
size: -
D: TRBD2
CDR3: CASRASGLGDTQYF
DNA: TGTGCCAGCAGGGCTAGCGGCCTAGGGGATACGCAGTATTTT

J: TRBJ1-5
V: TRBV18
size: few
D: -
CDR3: CASSPPGQLDQPQHF
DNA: TGTGCCAGCTCACCACCCGGACAGCTCGATCAGCCCCAGCATTTT

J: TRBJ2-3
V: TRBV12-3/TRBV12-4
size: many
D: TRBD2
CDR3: CASSVSGIESDTQYF
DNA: TGTGCCAGCAGCGTAAGCGGGATAGAGTCAGATACGCAGTATTTT

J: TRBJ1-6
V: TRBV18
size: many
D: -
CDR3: CASSLDRTGSPLHF
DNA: TGTGCCAGCTCACTCGACAGGACGGGCTCACCCCTCCACTTT

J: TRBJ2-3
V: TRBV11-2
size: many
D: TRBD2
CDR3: CASSFRGRVGTDTQYF
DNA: TGTGCCAGCAGCTTTCGGGGGAGGGTGGGCACAGATACGCAGTATTTT

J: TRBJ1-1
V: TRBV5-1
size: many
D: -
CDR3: CASSFLGGDTEAFF
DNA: TGCGCCAGCAGCTTTTTGGGAGGGGATACTGAAGCTTTCTTT

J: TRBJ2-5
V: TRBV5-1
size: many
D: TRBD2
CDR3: CASSLTTSGLQETQYF
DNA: TGCGCCAGCAGCTTAACAACTAGCGGGCTCCAAGAGACCCAGTACTTC

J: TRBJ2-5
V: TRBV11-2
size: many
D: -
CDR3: CASSFGLSGETQYF
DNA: TGTGCCAGCAGCTTTGGACTCTCCGGAGAGACCCAGTACTTC

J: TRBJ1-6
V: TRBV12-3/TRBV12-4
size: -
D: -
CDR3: CASSSAGGRGSPLHF
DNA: TGTGCCAGCAGTTCCGCCGGGGGCAGGGGTTCACCCCTCCACTTT

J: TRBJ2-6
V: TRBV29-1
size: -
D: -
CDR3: CSVRTGANVLTF
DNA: TGCAGCGTGAGGACCGGGGCCAACGTCCTGACTTTC

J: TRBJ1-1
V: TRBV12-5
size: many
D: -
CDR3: CASGLVLGKGTEAFF
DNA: TGTGCTAGTGGTTTGGTGTTGGGGAAAGGCACTGAAGCTTTCTTT

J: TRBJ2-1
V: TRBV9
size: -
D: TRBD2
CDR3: CASSEGTSTNNEQFF
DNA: TGTGCCAGCAGCGAGGGGACTAGCACTAACAATGAGCAGTTCTTC

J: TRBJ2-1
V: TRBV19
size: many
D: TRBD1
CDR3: CASSVGQNNEQFF
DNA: TGTGCCAGTAGTGTGGGACAGAACAATGAGCAGTTCTTC